This T cell receptor (beta chain) emerged from a study of shared clonotypes between healthy human individuals. Naive CD8 cells lacked CD45RO, underwent positive selection for CCR7 and left out terminally differentiated effector memory CD45RA+ cells. The donors were adults (healthy and HIV-negative) with no recent acute infections or vaccinations. General observations from the study: Researchers found naive subsets generally carried larger estimated richness than memory subsets. For naive CD4 cells, around 5% of clonotypes were shared across a few donors.

Assay used: immunoSEQ multiplex PCR; TCRdb lists only in-frame clones, some missing. The sample includes around 1.9 million clones, about 92% of them seen just once. Turning to this clone: The antigen remains undetermined.

The TCR comes from a man aged 18 to 29 in good health. Some clones in this sample may be carry-over from other donors' samples. The sequenced sample consisted of naive CD8+ T cells from PBMCs.

The CDR3 bases are TGTGCCAGTACTGCCCGGGCGGGGAGCTCCTACGAGCAGTACTTC. It yields the protein CASTARAGSSYEQYF. This rearrangement joins TRBV19 to TRBJ2-7; maybe TRBD2 (6 bases). Trimming removed 7 bases from V and 0 bases from J, with 16 bases in between. This CDR3 comprises 15 residues. Per the germline V gene, CDR1 is LNHDA and CDR2 is SQIVND (reference sequence).